A single sample is the source of the 3 T cell receptor beta chains below, sequenced in a study of blood T cell repertoires in COVID-19. The protocol was immunoSEQ multiplex PCR, while the TCRdb copy is restricted to in-frame clones and leaves out a portion. The table lists 150,000 or so clones, about 85% of them singletons. Material for sequencing was peripheral blood. These TCRs come from a human donor with acute or convalescent COVID-19. The donor label of this sample is uncertain.

This sequence joins TRBV2 and TRBJ1-2; D call uncertain. Germline V gene data show CDR1 as SNHLY and CDR2 as FYNNEI. The CDR3 covers 13 residues. V dropped 8 bases and J dropped 4 bases, with 14 bases sitting between them. CDR3 coding DNA: TGTGCCAGCGGAATCGACATCTCCTATGGCTACACCTTC. Amino acid sequence: CASGIDISYGYTF.

A single count supports this clone. J is TRBJ2-5 and V is TRBV5-8; 9 bases agree with TRBD1. CDR1 is SGHTS, CDR2 YDEGEE, per germline. The CDR3 sequence is 15 residues long. J lost 5 bases, V lost 4 bases, and 9 bases had no gene match. In nucleotides, the CDR3 is TGTGCCAGCAGCCCGGGACAGGGCGGAATCGAGACCCAGTACTTC. Translated, it gives CASSPGQGGIETQYF.

The J gene is TRBJ2-5, the V gene TRBV5-1, with 8 bases identical to TRBD1. The length of the CDR3 is 14 residues. J was trimmed by 3 bases and V by 4 bases; bases with no gene match: 5. CDR1 SGHRS and CDR2 YFSETQ come from the germline V gene. CDR3: CASSLGTGEETQYF. For the CDR3, the DNA is TGCGCCAGCAGCCTGGGGACAGGTGAAGAGACCCAGTACTTC. The full variable domain, rest sourced from reference TRBV5-1 and TRBJ2-5, is KAGVTQTPRYLIKTRGQQVTLSCSPISGHRSVSWYQQTPGQGLQFLFEYFSETQRNKGNFPGRFSGRQFSNSRSEMNVSTLELGDSALYLCASSLGTGEETQYFGPGTRLLVL.